This T cell receptor beta chain was obtained from a study of cytomegalovirus exposure and HLA in healthy donors. Broader study findings: In an earlier analysis, most TCR beta V segments were productive about 87% or about 30% of the time.

PCR involved 60 Vbeta and 13 Jbeta primers. Libraries were prepared by immunoSEQ multiplex PCR; TCRdb keeps only in-frame clonotypes and omits some of them. The sample records fewer than 80,000 clones, 70% to 80% being singletons. This clone was recorded only once. The antigen is unknown. V was clipped by 4 bases and J by 2 bases; unmatched bases: 3. Germline values: CDR1 SGHTA, CDR2 FQGNSA. The length of the CDR3 is 15 residues. The material sequenced was PBMCs. V gene TRBV7-2 combines with J gene TRBJ2-2, with TRBD2 matching 8 bases. The sequence was obtained from a man aged 18 to 30 in good health and CMV-seronegative. The CDR3 sequence: CASSSRTSNTGELFF. In DNA, the CDR3 is TGTGCCAGCAGCTCCCGGACTAGCAACACCGGGGAGCTGTTTTTT.